This is a list of T cell receptor beta chains from one sample in a study of control samples from healthy donors and cancer patients. Produced via immunoSEQ multiplex PCR; TCRdb's table is partial and in-frame only. The sample records about 130,000 clones, 75% to 95% being singletons. The specimen was blood. These receptors were collected from a man aged 35-49 years in good health. Both conserved end residues are part of each CDR3.

cdr3_length	v_call	j_call	cdr3_aa
15	TRBV7-2	TRBJ2-3	CASSSTGASTDTQYF
12	TRBV10-1	TRBJ1-2	CASPGRGDGYTF
11	TRBV10-1	TRBJ2-1	CASSDRGEQFF
16	TRBV25-1	TRBJ1-3	CASSEGLTGSGNTIYF
13	TRBV7-3	TRBJ2-7	CASSLRQGGEQYF
16	TRBV19	TRBJ2-7	CASSPFPGQGIYEQYF
18	TRBV7-9	TRBJ1-5	CASSHSPGPRWRNQPQHF
16	TRBV6-4	TRBJ2-7	CAREGLAGGRRGEQYF
16	TRBV6-5	TRBJ1-1	CASSYSYIRADTEAFF
12	TRBV5-1	TRBJ2-7	CASSPTGYEQYF
16	TRBV6-5	TRBJ1-5	CASSYRPTGDGQPQHF
13	TRBV5-4	TRBJ2-3	CASGIQGANTQYF